The rows below give T cell receptor beta chains drawn from one sample of a study of cytomegalovirus exposure and HLA in healthy donors. Libraries were prepared by immunoSEQ multiplex PCR; TCRdb keeps only in-frame clonotypes and omits some of them. The table has about 130,000 clones, roughly 76% seen once. Sequencing was done on a sample of PBMCs. The receptors originated from a woman aged 50 to 60 in good health and CMV-seronegative. Both conserved end residues are part of each CDR3. The D gene is left open where the match is weak. Part of the rows lack a size; the others show once, few, many or a class for expanded clones.

TRBV7-2	.	TRBD2	TRBJ2-7	TGTGCCAGCAGCTTGGAGCGGGGTCCCTACGAGCAGTACTTC	CASSLERGPYEQYF
TRBV5-1	.	TRBD2	TRBJ2-5	TGCGCCAGCGCCGGACTAGCGGGAGCACAAGAGACCCAGTACTTC	CASAGLAGAQETQYF
TRBV28	once	TRBD1	TRBJ2-2	TGTGCCAGCAGTTCCGCCACGGGACAGTCCGTCGGGGAGCTGTTTTTT	CASSSATGQSVGELFF
TRBV28	once	.	TRBJ2-7	TGTGCCAGCAGCGAAACTAGTCTCCCCTACGAGCAGTACTTC	CASSETSLPYEQYF
TRBV19	.	TRBD1	TRBJ2-6	TGTGCCAGTGCCGGGACAGGGTATGGGGCCAACGTCCTGACTTTC	CASAGTGYGANVLTF
TRBV7-3	once	.	TRBJ2-2	TGTGCCAGCAGCTTCGGAGAGTTCGGGGAGCTGTTTTTT	CASSFGEFGELFF
TRBV19	.	.	TRBJ2-7	TGTGCCAGTAGTATGGCGGGAAGGGGCTACGAGCAGTACTTC	CASSMAGRGYEQYF
TRBV7-2	.	TRBD1	TRBJ2-5	TGTGCCAGCAGCGCCGGGACAGGGGTTTGGGAGACCCAGTACTTC	CASSAGTGVWETQYF
TRBV9	.	.	TRBJ2-1	TGTGCCAGCAGCGTAGCTCCAGCAGGAACATACAATGAGCAGTTCTTC	CASSVAPAGTYNEQFF
TRBV7-9	.	TRBD1	TRBJ1-1	TGTGCCAGCAGCCCTCCGACAGGGGGCCTTTCTGAAGCTTTCTTT	CASSPPTGGLSEAFF
TRBV7-8	.	TRBD1	TRBJ2-1	TGTGCCAGCAGCTTAGACAGGGGAATAGGGTCCTACAATGAGCAGTTCTTC	CASSLDRGIGSYNEQFF